The entry below gives a single T cell receptor (beta chain) sequence along with its context. Measured with immunoSEQ multiplex PCR; TCRdb has only the in-frame clones, and not every one. Among some 99,000 clones listed, roughly 96% were seen once. These data originate in a study of technical replicates of blood from a handful of donors. The CDR3 totals 16 residues. Trimming pared 3 bases from V and 11 bases from J, leaving 24 bases between. The germline CDR1 and CDR2 sequences are SGDLS and YYNGEE. The chain combines TRBV9 with TRBJ1-5, with D maybe TRBD1 (6 bases). This receptor was identified in a human donor in good health. Sequencing was done on a sample of T cells isolated from PBMCs. The chain's CDR3 is CASSATGSPLSSAQHF. The CDR3 coding sequence is TGTGCCAGCAGCGCAACAGGGTCTCCCCTATCAAGTGCCCAGCATTTT.